These 11 T cell receptor beta chains were all obtained from the same sample, sequenced in a study of blood T cell repertoires in COVID-19. The table came from immunoSEQ multiplex PCR; TCRdb's copy has only in-frame clones and leaves some out. The sample includes more than 200,000 clones, approximately 91% of them seen just once. The sequenced sample was peripheral blood. The receptors were sampled from an older woman with acute or convalescent COVID-19.

The CDR3 region has the DNA TGTGCCAGTAATCCTAGGGGGGGCCTCAATCAGCCCCAGCATTTT. Its protein is CASNPRGGLNQPQHF. J is TRBJ1-5 and V is TRBV19; TRBD1 might be the D (6 bases). This CDR3 spans 15 amino acids. Deletions cut 7 bases from V and 3 bases from J, with 16 bases between. Per the germline V gene, CDR1 is LNHDA and CDR2 is SQIVND (reference sequence).

The CDR3 region has the DNA TGTGCCAGCAGATTAACAGGGGGCAGAGGTCAGCCCCAGCATTTT. Translated: CASRLTGGRGQPQHF. The chain recombines TRBV6-5 with TRBJ1-5; the match to TRBD1 covers 9 bases. The germline V gene encodes CDR1 MNHEY and CDR2 SVGAGI. The CDR3 consists of 15 residues. V was pared by 6 bases and J by 6 bases, with 9 bases of the junction left unmatched.

The chain employs TRBV5-1 and TRBJ2-1; D not certain. Germline CDR1 and CDR2: SGHRS and YFSETQ. Trimming left V 0 bases short and J 0 bases short, with 13 bases between. The CDR3 has 17 amino acids. DNA of the CDR3: TGCGCCAGCAGCTTGGATAGCCCCAGTAGCTCCTACAATGAGCAGTTCTTC. It codes for CASSLDSPSSSYNEQFF.

There are a few counts of this clone. The chain has TRBV14 and TRBJ2-6, with D uncertain. This CDR3 spans 15 amino acids. V was clipped by 0 bases and J by 5 bases, with 8 bases between them. The germline gives CDR1 SGHDN, CDR2 FVKESK. The CDR3 bases are TGTGCCAGCAGCCAAGATGCGATTAGGGCCAACGTCCTGACTTTC. Its translation: CASSQDAIRANVLTF.

V is TRBV5-1 and J is TRBJ1-1; D is ambiguous. The CDR3 has 15 residues. Trimming cost V 1 base and J 7 bases, with 17 bases left between them. Germline V gene sequence: CDR1 SGHRS, CDR2 YFSETQ. CDR3 protein: CASSLNPQPGFEAFF. CDR3 sequence (DNA): TGCGCCAGCAGCTTGAACCCACAACCAGGTTTTGAAGCTTTCTTT.

This clone was seen just once. The rearrangement joins TRBV7-9 to TRBJ1-2; maybe TRBD1 (6 bases). Trimming removed 5 bases at V and 4 bases at J, with 17 bases between. This CDR3 spans 15 amino acids. Germline lookup yields CDR1 SEHNR and CDR2 FQNEAQ (reference sequence). DNA of the CDR3: TGTGCCAGCAGCACCCCAGGGGTAGAGTCCTATGGCTACACCTTC. This codes for CASSTPGVESYGYTF.

The chain uses TRBV9 and TRBJ2-1, with TRBD2 matching over 15 bases. After removal of 4 bases from V and 6 bases from J, the junction contained 11 bases not matched to a gene. The length of the CDR3 is 18 residues. Looked up from germline, CDR1 is SGDLS and CDR2 is YYNGEE. CDR3 amino acids: CASSPRTSGGARTNEQFF. The CDR3 bases are TGTGCCAGCAGCCCCCGGACTAGCGGGGGGGCGCGTACCAATGAGCAGTTCTTC.

The CDR3 DNA sequence: TGCAGCGTTGTCGGCAGGGCCCTTGAAGCTTTCTTT. Its translation: CSVVGRALEAFF. This sequence joins TRBV29-1 and TRBJ1-1, with D possibly TRBD1 on 5 matching bases. This CDR3 contains 12 residues. V dropped 4 bases and J dropped 7 bases, with 13 bases sitting between them. Germline V CDR1 and CDR2: SQVTM, ANQGSEA.

The V gene is TRBV19, the J gene TRBJ2-2; 8 bases line up with TRBD1. The CDR3 has 15 residues. The germline V gene encodes CDR1 LNHDA and CDR2 SQIVND (reference sequence). The J segment lost 8 bases and the V segment lost 2 bases, leaving 7 bases of the junction unmatched. CDR3 region: CASSIQAGGRGELFF. The CDR3 DNA reads TGTGCCAGTAGTATACAGGCAGGGGGCAGAGGGGAGCTGTTTTTT.

V is TRBV7-2 and J is TRBJ1-1; D perhaps matches TRBD1 (5 bases). Trimming removed 2 bases at V and 7 bases at J, with 20 bases between. The CDR3 covers 16 residues. Germline values: CDR1 SGHTA, CDR2 FQGNSA. CDR3 coding DNA: TGTGCCAGCAGCTTAACACAGGCACTCGTTGGTATTGAAGCTTTCTTT. Its translation: CASSLTQALVGIEAFF.

V and J are TRBV7-2 and TRBJ2-1; 10 bases map to TRBD2. Germline CDR1 is SGHTA and CDR2 is FQGNSA. V lost 5 bases and J lost 7; bases outside the gene matches: 8. This CDR3 contains 15 residues. The CDR3 coding sequence is TGTGCCAGCAGCCAACCGGGACTAGCGCTAAATGAGCAGTTCTTC. This codes for CASSQPGLALNEQFF.